This T cell receptor beta chain was sequenced for a study of type 1 and type 2 diabetes patients. On the study more broadly: Donors were type 1 diabetes, type 2 diabetes, or nondiabetic controls. The whole study generated approximately 18 million paired-end reads. From PBMCs, CD4+ and CD8+ T cells were isolated by magnetic microbeads. Findings and caveats of the study: Groups were not age- or gender-matched, which may bias interpretation.

CDR3 length: 14 amino acids. The V end was cut by 0 bases, the J end by 2 bases, with 8 bases between. Germline CDR1 and CDR2: SGHRS and YFSETQ. Genomic DNA was the PCR template. A primer set of 30 forward and 13 reverse primers amplified the CDR3. TCRdb ran MiXCR on the multiplex PCR reads and lists one entry per CDR3 protein. The table records fewer than 350,000 distinct CDR3 sequences, more than 40% of them present only once. A note on this clonotype: Its antigen remains unknown.

This sequence originates from a man between 18 and 35 years old with type 2 diabetes. The chain recombines TRBV5-1 with TRBJ1-1, with D hard to call. Sequencing was done on a sample of peripheral blood mononuclear cells (PBMCs). CDR3 nucleotide sequence: TGCGCCAGCAGCTTGGCCACCGCCAACACTGAAGCTTTCTTT. It is translated as CASSLATANTEAFF.